This TCR beta chain was obtained from a study of T cells and copy number aberrations in small-cell lung cancer. Study-level results: All specimens were formalin-fixed paraffin-embedded tissue, prone to sequencing artifacts.

Limited-stage small-cell lung cancer patients underwent surgery between the late 2000s and the early 2020s. This table comes from immunoSEQ multiplex PCR, and its TCRdb copy is limited to in-frame clones, with some not included. The profile covers 7,500 to 10,000 clones, with 60% to 80% appearing a single time and 30% to 35% taken by the ten largest. Comment on this clone: Its antigen is not identified.

The sequencing input was normal tissue next to the tumor. The source is a man between 60 and 70 years old with small cell lung cancer.

The DNA for the CDR3 is TGTGCCAGTAGGATAACGGGAGTTCTCACCGGGGAGCTGTTTTTT. Its protein product is CASRITGVLTGELFF. This chain links TRBV19 with TRBJ2-2; D is possibly TRBD2 (6 bases). Germline CDR1 LNHDA, CDR2 SQIVND (reference sequence). V was clipped by 6 bases and J by 4 bases, with 15 bases between them. CDR3 length: 15 amino acids.